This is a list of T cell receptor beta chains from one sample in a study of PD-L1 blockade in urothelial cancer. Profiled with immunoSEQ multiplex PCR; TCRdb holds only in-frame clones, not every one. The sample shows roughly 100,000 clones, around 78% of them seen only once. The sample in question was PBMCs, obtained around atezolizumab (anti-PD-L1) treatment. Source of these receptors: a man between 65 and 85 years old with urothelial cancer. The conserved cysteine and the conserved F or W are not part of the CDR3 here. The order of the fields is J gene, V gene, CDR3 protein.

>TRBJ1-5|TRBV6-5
ASTSNSNQPQH
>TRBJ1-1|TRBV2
ASSLVTGETEAF
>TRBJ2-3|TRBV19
ASSPSGVLGTQY
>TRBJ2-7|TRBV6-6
ASSYAEEGSPY
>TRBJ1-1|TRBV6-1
ASSELLNTEAF
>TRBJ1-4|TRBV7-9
ASSLEQGGEKLF
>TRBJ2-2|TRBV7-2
ASSLDRRQNTGELF
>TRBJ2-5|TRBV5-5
ASSLTGEETQY
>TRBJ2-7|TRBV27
ASRTGGNEQY
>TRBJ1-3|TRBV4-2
ASSQEAYLSGNTIY